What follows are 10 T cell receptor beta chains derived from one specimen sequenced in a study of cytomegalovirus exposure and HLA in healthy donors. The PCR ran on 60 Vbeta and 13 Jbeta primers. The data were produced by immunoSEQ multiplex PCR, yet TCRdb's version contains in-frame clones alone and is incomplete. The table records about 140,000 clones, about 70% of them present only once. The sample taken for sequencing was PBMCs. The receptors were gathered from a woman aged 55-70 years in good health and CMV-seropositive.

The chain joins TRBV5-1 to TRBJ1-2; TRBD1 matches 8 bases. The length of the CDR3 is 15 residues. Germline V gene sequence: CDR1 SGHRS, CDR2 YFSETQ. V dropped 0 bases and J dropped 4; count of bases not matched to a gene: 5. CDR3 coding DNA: TGCGCCAGCAGCTTGGTCGCAGGGGGCGGCTATGGCTACACCTTC. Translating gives CASSLVAGGGYGYTF.

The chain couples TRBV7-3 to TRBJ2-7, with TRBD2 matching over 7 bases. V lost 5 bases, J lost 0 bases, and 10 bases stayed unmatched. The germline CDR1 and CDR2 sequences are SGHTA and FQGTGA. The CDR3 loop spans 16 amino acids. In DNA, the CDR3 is TGTGCCAGCAGCCCGCGCGCTAGCGGTAACTCCTACGAGCAGTACTTC. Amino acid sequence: CASSPRASGNSYEQYF.

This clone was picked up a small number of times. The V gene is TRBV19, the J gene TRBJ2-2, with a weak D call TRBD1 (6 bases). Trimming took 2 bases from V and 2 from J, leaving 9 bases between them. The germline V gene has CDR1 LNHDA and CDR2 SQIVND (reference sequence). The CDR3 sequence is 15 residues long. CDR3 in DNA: TGTGCCAGTAGTATAATACAGGGCAACACCGGGGAGCTGTTTTTT. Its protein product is CASSIIQGNTGELFF. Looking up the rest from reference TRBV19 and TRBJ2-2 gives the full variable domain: DGGITQSPKYLFRKEGQNVTLSCEQNLNHDAMYWYRQDPGQGLRLIYYSQIVNDFQKGDIAEGYSVSREKKESFPLTVTSAQKNPTAFYLCASSIIQGNTGELFFGEGSRLTVL.

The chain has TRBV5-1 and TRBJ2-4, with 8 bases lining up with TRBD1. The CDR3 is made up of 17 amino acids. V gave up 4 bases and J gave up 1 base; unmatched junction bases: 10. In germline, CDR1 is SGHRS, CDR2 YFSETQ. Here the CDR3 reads CASSPGQVGLAKNIQYF. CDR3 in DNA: TGCGCCAGCAGCCCGGGACAGGTCGGTCTGGCCAAAAACATTCAGTACTTC.

For the CDR3, the DNA is TGCGCCAGCAGCCCGCGAACGGGACAGAACTATGGCTACACCTTC. It codes for CASSPRTGQNYGYTF. The chain uses TRBV5-1 and TRBJ1-2, with TRBD1 matching 7 bases. Germline-derived CDR1 and CDR2 are SGHRS and YFSETQ. The CDR3 length is 15 residues. With 4 bases clipped from V and 2 bases from J, the junction kept 8 bases outside the gene matches.

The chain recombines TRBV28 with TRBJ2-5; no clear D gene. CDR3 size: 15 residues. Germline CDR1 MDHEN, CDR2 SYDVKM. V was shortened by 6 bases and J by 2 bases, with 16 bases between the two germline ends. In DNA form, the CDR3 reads TGTGCCAGCAGCAGTAGCAAACTGGGTCAAGAGACCCAGTACTTC. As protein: CASSSSKLGQETQYF. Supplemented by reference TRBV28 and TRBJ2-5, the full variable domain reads DVKVTQSSRYLVKRTGEKVFLECVQDMDHENMFWYRQDPGLGLRLIYFSYDVKMKEKGDIPEGYSVSREKKERFSLILESASTNQTSMYLCASSSSKLGQETQYFGPGTRLLVL.

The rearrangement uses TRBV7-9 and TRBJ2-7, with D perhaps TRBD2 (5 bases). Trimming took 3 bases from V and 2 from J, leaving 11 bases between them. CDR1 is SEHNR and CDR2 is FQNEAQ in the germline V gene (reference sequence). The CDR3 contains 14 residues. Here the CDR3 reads CASSFDPGTYEQYF. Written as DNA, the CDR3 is TGTGCCAGCAGCTTCGATCCCGGGACCTACGAGCAGTACTTC.

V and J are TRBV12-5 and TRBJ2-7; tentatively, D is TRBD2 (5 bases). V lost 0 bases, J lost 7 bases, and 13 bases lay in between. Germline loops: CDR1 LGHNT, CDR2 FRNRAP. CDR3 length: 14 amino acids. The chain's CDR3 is CASGLVPFRGEQYF. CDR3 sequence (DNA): TGTGCTAGTGGTTTGGTACCTTTTCGAGGGGAGCAGTACTTC. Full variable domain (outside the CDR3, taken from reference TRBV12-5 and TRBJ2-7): DARVTQTPRHKVTEMGQEVTMRCQPILGHNTVFWYRQTMMQGLELLAYFRNRAPLDDSGMPKDRFSAEMPDATLATLKIQPSEPRDSAVYFCASGLVPFRGEQYFGPGTRLTVT.

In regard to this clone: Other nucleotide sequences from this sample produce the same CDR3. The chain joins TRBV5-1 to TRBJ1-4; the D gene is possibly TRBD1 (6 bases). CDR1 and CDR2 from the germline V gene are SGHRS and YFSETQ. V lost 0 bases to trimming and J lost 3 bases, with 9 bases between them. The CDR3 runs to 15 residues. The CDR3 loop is CASSLAGQPNEKLFF. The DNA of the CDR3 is TGCGCCAGCAGCTTGGCCGGACAGCCTAATGAAAAACTGTTTTTT.

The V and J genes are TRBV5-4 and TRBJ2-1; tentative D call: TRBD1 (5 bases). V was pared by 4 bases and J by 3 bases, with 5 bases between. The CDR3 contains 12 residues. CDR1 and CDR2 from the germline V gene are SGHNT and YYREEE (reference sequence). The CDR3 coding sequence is TGTGCCAGCAGCGACAGCTACAATGAGCAGTTCTTC. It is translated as CASSDSYNEQFF. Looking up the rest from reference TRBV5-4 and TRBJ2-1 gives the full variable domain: ETGVTQSPTHLIKTRGQQVTLRCSSQSGHNTVSWYQQALGQGPQFIFQYYREEENGRGNFPPRFSGLQFPNYSSELNVNALELDDSALYLCASSDSYNEQFFGPGTRLTVL.